The sequence of this TCR beta chain was determined in a study of a mutant IDH1 vaccine in newly diagnosed glioma (dated by TCRdb to about 2021). For the wider study: Vaccination began 4-6 weeks after radiotherapy alone, or alongside temozolomide cycles in the chemotherapy-containing groups. The week-35 safety follow-up was designated visit V12, and the week-47 end of study was designated visit V13. Longitudinal TCRB deep sequencing was done for 25 treated patients, wherever samples were available for exploratory analyses. Of the approximately 30 treated patients, approximately 62% were male and around 38% were female, and a mean age of 40.4 years was recorded. Peripheral blood was collected at six visits: V03 (baseline), V05, V07, V10, V12 and V13. Prior to enrollment, patients had been given standard therapy consisting of radiotherapy alone, temozolomide alone, or radiochemotherapy with temozolomide, with the combination given to most patients.

The intended sense of this specimen's time point label: week 47, end of study. A 20-mer mutant IDH1 peptide at 300 micrograms in Montanide made up each vaccine dose, which was injected subcutaneously together with topical imiquimod. Eight vaccinations were administered to patients in weeks 1, 3, 5, 7, 11, 15, 19 and 23, corresponding to visits V03 through V10. Donors had newly diagnosed WHO grade 3 or 4 IDH1-mutant astrocytomas with loss of nuclear ATRX. The samples were drawn from NOA16, a multicentre, single-arm, open-label phase I trial in Germany that tested a mutant IDH1 peptide vaccine in humans for the first time. The DNeasy Blood and Tissue Kit was used to extract genomic DNA from EDTA blood for TCRB sequencing. Concerning this clone itself: It has no known antigen specificity. One base away there is no much larger clone; base qualities are not given.

Beyond this particular receptor, the publication reports: Pseudoprogression seemed to be unrelated to changes in the top peripheral T cell clonotypes found by TCRB sequencing. According to the authors, sample limitations meant that analyses of patient blood samples could not be reproduced. Immune responses induced by the vaccine were seen in approximately 92% of patients across multiple MHC alleles. Availability determined which PBMC samples were chosen for TCRB deep sequencing.

Relative to germline, V is 9 bases shorter and J is 4 bases shorter, with 15 bases between their ends. Counted from cysteine to phenylalanine, this CDR3 has 14 amino acids. Only the CDR3 DNA is retained, 42 bases long and in frame from the first base. Sequences MNHEY (CDR1) and SVGAGI (CDR2) are obtained from the germline V gene. The library relied on the immunoSEQ multiplex PCR assay. Rearranged TCR beta chain sequences were amplified using the hsTCRB Kit according to the manufacturer's protocol. An Illumina MiSeq was used to sequence the TCRB libraries. The authors' pipeline ran thus. The kit vendor's proprietary platform handled demultiplexing, trimming and gene mapping. TCRdb holds this immuneACCESS table with in-frame rearrangements only. Some clones are missing; in checked studies, unresolved V genes explain under half, and the rest has no known cause. V and J calls and clone size are those listed in that table; D and trimming were worked out from the DNA. The sample table records almost 25,000 clones; 82% of these occur just once. The top ten constitute 3.8% of the sample.

The receptor was isolated from a man aged 35 to 55 with glioma. Some clones in this sample may be carry-over from other donors' samples. The V gene is TRBV6-5 and the J gene is TRBJ1-4; no D segment can be confidently identified. The sample consisted of PBMCs, taken from a glioma patient whose treatment included an IDH1 peptide vaccine. The CDR3 in this case is CARESPIVNEKLFF. The DNA is TGTGCCAGGGAGTCGCCCATCGTTAATGAAAAACTGTTTTTT.